This section outlines one TCR beta chain sequence together with its context. Germline V CDR1 and CDR2: SGHAT, FQNNGV. V was pared by 6 bases and J by 2 bases, with 3 bases of the junction left unmatched. The CDR3 loop spans 13 amino acids. These data originate in a study of Ad26.COV2.S vaccination and SARS-CoV-2 variants. Profiled with immunoSEQ multiplex PCR; TCRdb holds only in-frame clones, not every one. This sample carries some 340,000 clones, 70% to 90% of them seen once, and the ten largest clones take approximately 2%. Treatment of the sample: over 15 received Ad26.COV2.S at low or high dose, single or two shots; 5 received placebo; per-sample allocation not given. Each sample was drawn 63 days after the first injection (of vaccine or placebo).

The source is a person aged 18 to 65 who received the Ad26.COV2.S COVID-19 vaccine or a placebo. The chain carries TRBV11-2 and TRBJ2-5; 7 bases align to TRBD2. Here the sequenced sample was peripheral blood, taken in a trial of Ad26.COV2.S vaccine versus placebo. CDR3 region: CASRLAAQETQYF. The CDR3 nucleotides are TGTGCCAGCAGGCTAGCGGCACAAGAGACCCAGTACTTC.